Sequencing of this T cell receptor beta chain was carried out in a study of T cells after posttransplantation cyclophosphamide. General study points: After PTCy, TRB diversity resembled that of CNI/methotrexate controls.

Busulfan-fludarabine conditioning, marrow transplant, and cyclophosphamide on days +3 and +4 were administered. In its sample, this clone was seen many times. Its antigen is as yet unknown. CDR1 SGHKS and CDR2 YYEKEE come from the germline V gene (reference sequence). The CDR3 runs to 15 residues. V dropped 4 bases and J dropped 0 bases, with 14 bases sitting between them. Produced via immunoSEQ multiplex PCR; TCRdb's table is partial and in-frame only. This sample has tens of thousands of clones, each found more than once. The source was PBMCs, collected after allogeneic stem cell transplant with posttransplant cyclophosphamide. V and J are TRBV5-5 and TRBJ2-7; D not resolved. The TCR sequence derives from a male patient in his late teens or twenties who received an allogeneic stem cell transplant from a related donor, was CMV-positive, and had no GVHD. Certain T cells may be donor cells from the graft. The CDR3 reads CASSPGPGSSYEQYF. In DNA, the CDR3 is TGTGCCAGCAGCCCTGGTCCAGGCAGCTCCTACGAGCAGTACTTC.